The rows below give T cell receptor beta chains drawn from one sample of a study of graft-versus-host responses after intestinal transplantation. No cognate antigen is known for these TCRs. Using immunoSEQ multiplex PCR, the repertoire was profiled, and TCRdb retains in-frame clones only, with some absent. The table shows just under 65,000 clones, with more than 90% occurring only once. The sequencing used unstimulated CD8+ T cells sorted from spleen or lymph node cells, collected before transplant. These receptors all come from a human donor who was the organ donor for an intestinal transplant. The CDR3 runs from the conserved cysteine through the conserved F or W. A D gene is named only where the DNA matches it firmly. Some rows mark clone size as missing; the rest say once, few, many or name a class of expanded clone.

v_gene	j_gene	abundance	d_gene	CDR3nt	CDR3aa
TRBV9	TRBJ2-7	-	-	TGTGCCAGCAGCGTAGCCGTCAGCTCCTACGAGCAGTACTTC	CASSVAVSSYEQYF
TRBV9	TRBJ2-5	-	TRBD2	TGTGCCAGCAGCGTCGGGGGGGCCGGGGAGACCCAGTACTTC	CASSVGGAGETQYF
TRBV28	TRBJ2-1	-	TRBD1	TGTGCCAGCAGTTTAATAGGGGGCTGTAACAATGAGCAGTTCTTC	CASSLIGGCNNEQFF
TRBV27	TRBJ2-7	once	TRBD1	TGTGCCAGCAGTCCTCTTCCACCCGACAGGGGTAGGTACGAGCAGTACTTC	CASSPLPPDRGRYEQYF
TRBV28	TRBJ2-7	-	TRBD1	TGTGCCAGCAGTTACAGGGGGCGATCGAAGGGAGAGCAGTACTTC	CASSYRGRSKGEQYF
TRBV5-6	TRBJ2-1	-	TRBD2	TGTGCCAGCAGCTTGGTGCGGGAGACCGCTAATGAGCAGTTCTTC	CASSLVRETANEQFF
TRBV28	TRBJ2-7	-	-	TGTGCCAGCAGTCCCCCGACTGGGACCCCGGGGGACGAGCAGTACTTC	CASSPPTGTPGDEQYF
TRBV9	TRBJ1-1	-	-	TGTGCCAGCAGCCTAGGACAGAACACTGAAGCTTTCTTT	CASSLGQNTEAFF
TRBV2	TRBJ2-2	-	-	TGTGCCAGCAGTGAAATCTTTATCGGGGAGCTGTTTTTT	CASSEIFIGELFF
TRBV9	TRBJ1-1	-	-	TGTGCCAGCAGCGCGCCCGGGGGGACACCTGAAGCTTTCTTT	CASSAPGGTPEAFF
TRBV19	TRBJ2-1	-	-	TGTGCCAGTAGTCAGTCGGGTTCCTACAATGAGCAGTTCTTC	CASSQSGSYNEQFF
TRBV5-4	TRBJ2-1	-	TRBD1	TGTGCCAGCAGCTCCTGGGACAGGGGATTCCTCTACAATGAGCAGTTCTTC	CASSSWDRGFLYNEQFF
TRBV4-3	TRBJ2-7	-	-	TGCGCCAGCAGCCCAAGACTAGCCTACGAGCAGTACTTC	CASSPRLAYEQYF
TRBV28	TRBJ2-5	-	TRBD1	TGTGCCAGCAGGGCGACAGGGTATAAGGAGACCCAGTACTTC	CASRATGYKETQYF
TRBV5-6	TRBJ2-3	-	TRBD2	TGTGCCAGCAGCTTGGGGGTAGCGGGAGGACTCTTCACAGATACGCAGTATTTT	CASSLGVAGGLFTDTQYF
TRBV6-1	TRBJ1-4	-	TRBD1	TGTGCCAGCAGTGTGGGACAGGGTAATGAAAAACTGTTTTTT	CASSVGQGNEKLFF
TRBV5-6	TRBJ1-2	-	TRBD1	TGTGCCAGCAGCTTGGGGGGGACAGGGGAGAACTATGGCTACACCTTC	CASSLGGTGENYGYTF
TRBV7-9	TRBJ2-2	-	TRBD2	TGTGCCAGCAGCCCGCATCCCAGCGGGAGTTCCGACACCGGGGAGCTGTTTTTT	CASSPHPSGSSDTGELFF
TRBV4-1	TRBJ1-1	-	TRBD1	TGCGCCAGCAGCCACCCGGGACAGGGGAACACTGAAGCTTTCTTT	CASSHPGQGNTEAFF
TRBV7-6	TRBJ2-1	-	-	TGTGCCAGCAGCTTAGGTTACTACAATGAGCAGTTCTTC	CASSLGYYNEQFF
TRBV27	TRBJ1-5	-	-	TGTGCCAGCAGTTTAGGGAGTATGCAGCCCCAGCATTTT	CASSLGSMQPQHF
TRBV19	TRBJ2-1	-	TRBD2	TGTGCCAGTAGTCCCGGGACTAGCTCCAATGGAGAGCAGTTCTTC	CASSPGTSSNGEQFF
TRBV30	TRBJ1-1	-	TRBD1	TGTGCCTGGAATTCTGGGACAGGACAGGGAAGAGCTTTCTTT	CAWNSGTGQGRAFF
TRBV2	TRBJ2-1	-	-	TGTGCCAGCATGGGAACGGGGACCTACAATGAGCAGTTCTTC	CASMGTGTYNEQFF
TRBV19	TRBJ2-3	-	TRBD1	TGTGCCAGTAGTACGAGGGCGGCCAGGGGGCCAGATACGCAGTATTTT	CASSTRAARGPDTQYF
TRBV6-5	TRBJ1-1	-	-	TGTGCCAGCAGTTCAGAACAGGGTTTGAACACTGAAGCTTTCTTT	CASSSEQGLNTEAFF
TRBV2	TRBJ2-3	-	TRBD2	TGTGCCAGCAGGGACCAGCGGGAGCGGCCAGATACGCAGTATTTT	CASRDQRERPDTQYF
TRBV30	TRBJ1-2	-	-	TGTGCCTGGACCGGAGGGTACTATGGCTACACCTTC	CAWTGGYYGYTF
TRBV9	TRBJ2-3	-	TRBD2	TGTGCCAGCAGCACCGGACTAGGGCATAGCACAGATACGCAGTATTTT	CASSTGLGHSTDTQYF
TRBV6-5	TRBJ2-3	-	TRBD2	TGTGCCAGCAGTCCGCCAGCGGGAGGGTGGGATACGCAGTATTTT	CASSPPAGGWDTQYF
TRBV10-3	TRBJ2-3	-	-	TGTGCCATCAAAGGAGAAGCGGAATCCGATACGCAGTATTTT	CAIKGEAESDTQYF
TRBV6-1	TRBJ1-2	-	-	TGTGCCAGCAGTGTTTCAGGGGTGGAAGACTATGGCTACACCTTC	CASSVSGVEDYGYTF
TRBV21-1	TRBJ2-5	-	-	TGTGCCAGCAGCAAATGGCTTTCGGTTTGGTCGGGAGAGGGTTTCCAGGAGACCCAGTACTTC	CASSKWLSVWSGEGFQETQYF
TRBV28	TRBJ2-2	-	-	TGTGCCAGCAGCTGGAACAGGGTGAACACCGGGGAGCTGTTTTTT	CASSWNRVNTGELFF
TRBV2	TRBJ2-7	-	TRBD1	TGTGCCAGCAGTAAAGGGACAGGAGGCGAGCAGTACTTC	CASSKGTGGEQYF
TRBV27	TRBJ2-1	-	TRBD2	TGTGCCAGCAGCCCGACTAGCGGGGTCCCCCCACACGTGAGTGGGCAGTTCTTC	CASSPTSGVPPHVSGQFF
TRBV7-9	TRBJ1-1	-	TRBD1	TGTGCCAGCAGCTTAGGGACAGGGGGCGGTTGGGACACTGAAGCTTTCTTT	CASSLGTGGGWDTEAFF
TRBV5-4	TRBJ1-1	-	-	TGTGCCAGCAGCGCAAACCAGGGCATGAACACTGAAGCTTTCTTT	CASSANQGMNTEAFF
TRBV5-1	TRBJ2-5	-	TRBD1	TGCGCCAGCAGCTTGGGGGGACAGGGGATAGAGACCCAGTACTTC	CASSLGGQGIETQYF
TRBV30	TRBJ2-2	-	-	TGTGCCTGGAGGGTGGAGGAAAACACCGGGGAGCTGTTTTTT	CAWRVEENTGELFF
TRBV28	TRBJ2-1	-	TRBD1	TGTGCCAGCAGCCCCGACAGGGAAAGTAGGGATGAGCAGTTCTTC	CASSPDRESRDEQFF
TRBV7-2	TRBJ2-7	once	TRBD2	TGTGCCAGCAGCTTCGGGGGGGGGATTAGCGGGACCTTAGAGCAGTACTTC	CASSFGGGISGTLEQYF
TRBV5-5	TRBJ2-1	-	TRBD2	TGTGCCAGCAGTCCCAGGTTGACTAGCGGGAGAGGGGGCTCCTACAATGAGCAGTTCTTC	CASSPRLTSGRGGSYNEQFF
TRBV4-2	TRBJ2-1	few	TRBD2	TGTGCCAGCAGCCAAGTGGCTAGCGGGAGCAATGAGCAGTTCTTC	CASSQVASGSNEQFF
TRBV6-5	TRBJ2-7	-	TRBD1	TGTGCCAGCAGGGGGCCACAGGGGGCGATTTACGAGCAGTACTTC	CASRGPQGAIYEQYF
TRBV13	TRBJ2-7	-	TRBD1	TGTGCCAGCAGCTTATTGACAGGGGATCCCTACGAGCAGTACTTC	CASSLLTGDPYEQYF
TRBV5-1	TRBJ2-5	-	-	TGCGCCAGCAGCTTGGCTTCAGCGAAAGAGACCCAGTACTTC	CASSLASAKETQYF
TRBV7-9	TRBJ1-1	-	-	TGTGCCAGCAGCTTCCCCGGGGGGCCTGAAGCTTTCTTT	CASSFPGGPEAFF
TRBV9	TRBJ2-1	-	-	TGTGCCAGCAGCGTGGGTTGGTGGAGCTCCTACAATGAGCAGTTCTTC	CASSVGWWSSYNEQFF
TRBV14	TRBJ2-5	-	-	TGTGCCAGCAGCTTCAGTCCGGAGACCCAGTACTTC	CASSFSPETQYF